The source of this T cell receptor beta chain is a study of CD8 T cells in Susac syndrome. The CDR3 sequence is 17 residues long. V gave up 0 bases and J gave up 7 bases, with 16 bases separating them. CDR1 is LGHDT and CDR2 is YNNKEL in the germline V gene (reference sequence). Random hexamers were used to reverse transcribe the RNA input (about 0.45 to 1 ug). TCRdb passed the immunoSEQ multiplex PCR reads through MiXCR, listing each CDR3 protein once. The sample lists over 80,000 distinct CDR3 sequences, approximately 92% occurring once. The sequencing input was CD8+ T cells from PBMCs. The V call is TRBV3-1, the J call TRBJ1-6; a weak D match, TRBD1 (6 bases). The receptor's source is a human donor in good health. The CDR3 loop is CASSQEGGTGLNSPLHF. The CDR3 DNA is TGTGCCAGCAGCCAAGAGGGCGGTACAGGGCTCAATTCACCCCTCCACTTT.